This TCR beta chain was captured by sequencing in a study of tumor-infiltrating lymphocytes in localized non-small cell lung cancer. Findings and limits, study-wide: No link was found between tumor T-cell fraction and recurrence-free survival. Available tissue quantity limited TCR sequencing to a patient subset. Each assay used a separate piece of the same tissue. No T-cell fraction difference was seen between IM1 and IM2 tumors.

From germline, CDR1 is SGDLS and CDR2 YYNGEE. Trimming cost V 4 bases and J 4 bases, with 15 bases left between them. The CDR3 extends over 15 amino acids. To note about this clone: Its antigen is not known.

This table comes from immunoSEQ multiplex PCR, and its TCRdb copy is limited to in-frame clones, with some not included. Of about 22,000 clones listed, over 70% are singletons. What was sequenced was lung tumor tissue. This TCR was recovered from a human donor with non-small cell lung cancer. The chain carries TRBV9 and TRBJ2-1; the D gene is possibly TRBD2 (5 bases). CDR3 DNA: TGTGCCAGCAGCCCCACGGGATTAGCGTACAATGAGCAGTTCTTC. It specifies CASSPTGLAYNEQFF.